This TCR beta chain was documented in a study of cytomegalovirus exposure and HLA in healthy donors. Researchers ran the PCR with 60 Vbeta and 13 Jbeta primers. TCRdb's copy holds only in-frame clones and misses some; the assay was immunoSEQ multiplex PCR. This sample has about 130,000 clones, with 82% found just once. The ends were cut back, 5 bases at V and 3 bases at J, with 5 bases in the middle. The CDR3 extends over 11 amino acids. Germline V gene data show CDR1 as SGHTA and CDR2 as FQGNSA. This sequence originates from a boy aged 10-17 years in good health and CMV-seronegative. The chain carries TRBV7-2 and TRBJ2-7; no clear D. What was sequenced was PBMCs. The DNA for the CDR3 is TGTGCCAGCAGCGAACACTACGAGCAGTACTTC. The encoded protein is CASSEHYEQYF.